The present TCR beta chain was sequenced within a study of cytomegalovirus exposure and HLA in healthy donors. Study-wide findings and caveats: Confirmation in vitro established that three CMV-associated chains were specific for CMV antigens.

For this clone: The antigen remains unidentified.

The V and J ends lost 3 bases and 2 bases respectively, with 10 bases between them. The length of the CDR3 is 14 residues. The germline V gene has CDR1 SGHNT and CDR2 YYREEE (reference sequence). Researchers ran the PCR with 60 Vbeta and 13 Jbeta primers. The table came from immunoSEQ multiplex PCR; TCRdb's copy has only in-frame clones and leaves some out. Here the sample spans some 87,000 clones, more than 60% being singletons. The chain recombines TRBV5-4 with TRBJ2-3; no clear D gene. This clonotype originated in a man aged 50 to 60 in good health and CMV-seropositive. The sample taken for sequencing was PBMCs. The CDR3 region is CASSSRSNTDTQYF. DNA for the CDR3: TGTGCCAGCAGCTCGAGGAGTAACACAGATACGCAGTATTTT.